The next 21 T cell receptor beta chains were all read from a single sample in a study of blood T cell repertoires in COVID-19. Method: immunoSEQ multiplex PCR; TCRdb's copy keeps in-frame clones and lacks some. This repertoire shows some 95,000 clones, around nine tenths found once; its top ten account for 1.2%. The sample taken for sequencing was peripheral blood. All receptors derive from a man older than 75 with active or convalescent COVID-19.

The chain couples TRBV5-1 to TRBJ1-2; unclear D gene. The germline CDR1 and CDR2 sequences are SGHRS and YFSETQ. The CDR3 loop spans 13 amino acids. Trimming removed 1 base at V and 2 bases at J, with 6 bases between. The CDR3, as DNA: TGCGCCAGCAGCTTGACAGCAAACTATGGCTACACCTTC. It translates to CASSLTANYGYTF.

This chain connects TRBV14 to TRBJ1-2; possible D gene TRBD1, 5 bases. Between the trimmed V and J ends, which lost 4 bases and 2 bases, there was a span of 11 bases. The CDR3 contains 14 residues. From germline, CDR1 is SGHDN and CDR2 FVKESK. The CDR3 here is CASSPQRGNYGYTF. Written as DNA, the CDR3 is TGTGCCAGCAGCCCACAGCGGGGGAACTATGGCTACACCTTC.

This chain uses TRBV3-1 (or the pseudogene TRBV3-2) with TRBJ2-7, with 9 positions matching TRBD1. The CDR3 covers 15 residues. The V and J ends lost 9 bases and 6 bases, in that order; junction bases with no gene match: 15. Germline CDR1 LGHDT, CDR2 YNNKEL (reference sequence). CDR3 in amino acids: CARQEGGTGRCEQYF. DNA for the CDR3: TGTGCCAGACAAGAAGGGGGGACAGGGAGGTGCGAGCAGTACTTC.

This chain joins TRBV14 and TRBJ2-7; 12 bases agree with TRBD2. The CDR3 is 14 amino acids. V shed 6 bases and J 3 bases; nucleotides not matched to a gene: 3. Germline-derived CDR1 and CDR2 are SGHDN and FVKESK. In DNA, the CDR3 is TGTGCCAGCAGGAAGACTAGCGGGGGCTACGAGCAGTACTTC. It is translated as CASRKTSGGYEQYF. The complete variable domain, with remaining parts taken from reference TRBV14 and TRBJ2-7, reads EAGVTQFPSHSVIEKGQTVTLRCDPISGHDNLYWYRRVMGKEIKFLLHFVKESKQDESGMPNNRFLAERTGGTYSTLKVQPAELEDSGVYFCASRKTSGGYEQYFGPGTRLTVT.

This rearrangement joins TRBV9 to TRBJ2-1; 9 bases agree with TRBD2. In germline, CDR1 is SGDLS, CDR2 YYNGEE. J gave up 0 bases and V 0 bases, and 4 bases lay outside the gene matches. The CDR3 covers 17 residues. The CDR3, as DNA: TGTGCCAGCAGCGTAGTGGGTAGCGGGAGCTCCTACAATGAGCAGTTCTTC. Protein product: CASSVVGSGSSYNEQFF. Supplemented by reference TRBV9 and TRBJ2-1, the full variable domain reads DSGVTQTPKHLITATGQRVTLRCSPRSGDLSVYWYQQSLDQGLQFLIQYYNGEERAKGNILERFSAQQFPDLHSELNLSSLELGDSALYFCASSVVGSGSSYNEQFFGPGTRLTVL.

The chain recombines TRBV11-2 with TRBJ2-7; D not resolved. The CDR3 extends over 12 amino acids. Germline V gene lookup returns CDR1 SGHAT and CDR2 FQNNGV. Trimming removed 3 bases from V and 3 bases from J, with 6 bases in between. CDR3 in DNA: TGTGCCAGCAGCTTTTCAGGCTACGAGCAGTACTTC. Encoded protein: CASSFSGYEQYF.

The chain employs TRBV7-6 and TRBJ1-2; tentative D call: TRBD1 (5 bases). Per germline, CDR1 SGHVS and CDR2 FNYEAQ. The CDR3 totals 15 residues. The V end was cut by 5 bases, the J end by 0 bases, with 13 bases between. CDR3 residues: CASSPGFSANYGYTF. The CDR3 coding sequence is TGTGCCAGCAGCCCAGGGTTTTCGGCTAACTATGGCTACACCTTC.

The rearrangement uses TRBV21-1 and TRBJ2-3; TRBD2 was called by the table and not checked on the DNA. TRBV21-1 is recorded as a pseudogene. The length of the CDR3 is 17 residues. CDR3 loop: CASSKQLAGMAADTQYF. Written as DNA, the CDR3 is TGTGCCAGCAGCAAACAACTAGCGGGGATGGCGGCAGATACGCAGTATTTT.

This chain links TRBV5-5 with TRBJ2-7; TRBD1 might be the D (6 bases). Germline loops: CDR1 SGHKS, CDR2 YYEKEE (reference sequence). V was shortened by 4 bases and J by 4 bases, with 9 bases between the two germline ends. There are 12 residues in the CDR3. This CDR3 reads CASSMDRYEQYF. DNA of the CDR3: TGTGCCAGCAGCATGGACAGATACGAGCAGTACTTC.

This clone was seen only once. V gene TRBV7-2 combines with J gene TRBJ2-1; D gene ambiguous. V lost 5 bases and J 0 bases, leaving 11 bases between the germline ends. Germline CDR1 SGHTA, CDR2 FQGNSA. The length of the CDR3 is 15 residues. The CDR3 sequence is CASSPLESSYNEQFF. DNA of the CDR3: TGTGCCAGCAGCCCCCTCGAGAGCTCCTACAATGAGCAGTTCTTC.

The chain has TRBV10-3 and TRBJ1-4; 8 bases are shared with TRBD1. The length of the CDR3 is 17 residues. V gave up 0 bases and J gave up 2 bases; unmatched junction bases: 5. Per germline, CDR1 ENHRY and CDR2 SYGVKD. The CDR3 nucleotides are TGTGCCATCAGTGAGTCTGCCAGGGGGCAGACTAATGAAAAACTGTTTTTT. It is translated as CAISESARGQTNEKLFF.

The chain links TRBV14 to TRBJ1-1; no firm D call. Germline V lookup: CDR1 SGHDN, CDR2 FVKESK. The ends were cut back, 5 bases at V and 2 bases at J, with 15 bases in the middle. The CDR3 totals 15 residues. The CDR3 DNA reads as TGTGCCAGCAGCAAAGGCCGGTCGGTCAACACTGAAGCTTTCTTT. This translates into CASSKGRSVNTEAFF.

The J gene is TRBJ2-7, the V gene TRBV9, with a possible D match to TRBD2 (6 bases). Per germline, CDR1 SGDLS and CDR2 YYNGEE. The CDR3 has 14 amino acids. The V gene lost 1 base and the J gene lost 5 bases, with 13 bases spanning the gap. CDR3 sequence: CASSVTLASDEQYF. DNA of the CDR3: TGTGCCAGCAGCGTAACACTAGCTTCAGACGAGCAGTACTTC.

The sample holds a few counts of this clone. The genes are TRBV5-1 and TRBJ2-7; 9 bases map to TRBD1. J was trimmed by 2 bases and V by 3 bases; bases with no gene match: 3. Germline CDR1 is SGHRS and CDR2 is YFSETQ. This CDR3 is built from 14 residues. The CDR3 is CASSSGQGAYEQYF. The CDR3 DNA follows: TGCGCCAGCAGCTCGGGACAGGGCGCCTACGAGCAGTACTTC.

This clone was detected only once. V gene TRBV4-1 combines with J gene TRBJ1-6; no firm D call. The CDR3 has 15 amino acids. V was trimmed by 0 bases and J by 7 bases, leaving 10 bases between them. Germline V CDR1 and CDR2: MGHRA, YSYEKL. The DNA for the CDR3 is TGCGCCAGCAGCCAAGAGGCTGGAGGGAATTCACCCCTCCACTTT. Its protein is CASSQEAGGNSPLHF.

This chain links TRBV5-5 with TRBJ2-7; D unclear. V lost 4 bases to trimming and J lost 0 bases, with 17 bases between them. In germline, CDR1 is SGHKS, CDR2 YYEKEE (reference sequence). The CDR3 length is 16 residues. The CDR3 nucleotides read TGTGCCAGCAGCGGCGGTGGCAGCGTTAGCTCCTACGAGCAGTACTTC. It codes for CASSGGGSVSSYEQYF.

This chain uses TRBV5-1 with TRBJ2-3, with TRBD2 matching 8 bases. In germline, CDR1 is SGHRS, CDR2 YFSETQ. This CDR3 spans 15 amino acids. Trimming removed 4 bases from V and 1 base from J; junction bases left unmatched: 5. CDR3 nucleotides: TGCGCCAGCAGCACTAGCGGAGCGGGCACAGATACGCAGTATTTT. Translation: CASSTSGAGTDTQYF.

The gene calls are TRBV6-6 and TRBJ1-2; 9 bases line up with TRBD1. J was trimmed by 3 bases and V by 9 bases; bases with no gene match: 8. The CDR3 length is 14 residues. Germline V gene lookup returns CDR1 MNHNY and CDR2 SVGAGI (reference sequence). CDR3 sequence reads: CASEVDRGDYGYTF. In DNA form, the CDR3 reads TGTGCCAGTGAAGTGGACAGGGGCGACTATGGCTACACCTTC.

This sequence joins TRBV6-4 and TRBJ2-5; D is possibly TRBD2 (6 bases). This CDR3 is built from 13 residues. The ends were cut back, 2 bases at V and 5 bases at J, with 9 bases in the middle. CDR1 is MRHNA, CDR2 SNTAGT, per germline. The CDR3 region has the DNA TGTGCCAGCAGTGACGACGGAGGGGAGACCCAGTACTTC. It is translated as CASSDDGGETQYF.

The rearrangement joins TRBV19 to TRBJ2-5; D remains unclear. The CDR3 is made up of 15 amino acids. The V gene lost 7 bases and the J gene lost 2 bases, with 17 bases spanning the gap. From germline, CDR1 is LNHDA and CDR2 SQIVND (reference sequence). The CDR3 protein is CASTPRVDVQETQYF. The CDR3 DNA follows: TGTGCCAGTACCCCCCGGGTAGATGTACAAGAGACCCAGTACTTC.

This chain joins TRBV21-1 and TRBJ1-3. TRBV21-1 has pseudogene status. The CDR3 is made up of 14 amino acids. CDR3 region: CASSSRGRGNTIYF. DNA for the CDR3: TGTGCCAGCAGCTCCAGAGGGCGAGGAAACACCATATATTTT.